This T cell receptor beta chain comes out of a study of T cells in pancreatic ductal adenocarcinoma. After removal of 4 bases from V and 5 bases from J, the junction contained 7 bases not matched to a gene. The CDR3 is made up of 15 amino acids. The V gene's germline CDR1 is MNHEY and CDR2 SMNVEV (reference sequence). As concerns this clone: Its antigen remains unidentified.

Regarding the study as a whole: Tumor-versus-blood clonality comparisons may be biased toward lower tumor diversity.

Surgery without prior neoadjuvant therapy was the treatment of the selected pancreatic ductal adenocarcinoma patients. The table came from immunoSEQ multiplex PCR; TCRdb's copy has only in-frame clones and leaves some out. The sample has about 31,000 clones, more than 80% seen once; the top ten hold roughly 2%. Sequenced sample: PBMCs. V usage is TRBV27 and J usage is TRBJ2-2; 7 positions match TRBD1. The TCR sequence derives from a human donor with pancreatic ductal adenocarcinoma. The CDR3 loop is CASSSWDRPTGELFF. The CDR3 DNA follows: TGTGCCAGCAGTTCATGGGACAGACCTACCGGGGAGCTGTTTTTT.